What follows are 30 T cell receptor beta chains derived from one specimen sequenced in a study of a mutant IDH1 vaccine in newly diagnosed glioma. Time point denoted: week 11, during vaccination. All doses held 300 ug of mutant IDH1 20-mer peptide, with topical imiquimod. Method: immunoSEQ multiplex PCR; TCRdb's copy keeps in-frame clones and lacks some. The sample holds approximately 110,000 clones, roughly 90% seen once. No antigen is known for these receptors. The sample here was PBMCs, taken from a glioma patient whose treatment included an IDH1 peptide vaccine. All receptors come from a woman in her forties or fifties with glioma.

Only one count was recorded for this clone. This rearrangement joins TRBV27 to TRBJ2-7; no clear D. The CDR3 consists of 13 residues. V was trimmed by 8 bases and J by 2 bases, leaving 13 bases between them. Germline CDR1 MNHEY, CDR2 SMNVEV (reference sequence). The CDR3, as DNA: TGTGCCAGCTCATCCCTAGAAACCTACGAGCAGTACTTC. Amino acid sequence: CASSSLETYEQYF.

The V call is TRBV11-1, the J call TRBJ2-7; TRBD2 aligns across 14 bases. CDR3 length: 17 amino acids. Germline trimming cut 4 bases from V and 3 bases from J; bases unmatched to any gene: 8. The germline gives CDR1 SGHAT, CDR2 FQDESV (reference sequence). The CDR3 protein is CASSSAGTSGSFYEQYF. Written as DNA, the CDR3 is TGTGCCAGCAGCTCCGCCGGGACTAGCGGGAGTTTCTACGAGCAGTACTTC.

The chain joins TRBV9 to TRBJ1-1; maybe TRBD1 (5 bases). The germline V and J ends were trimmed by 3 bases and 4 bases, with 16 bases remaining between them. The CDR3 runs to 15 residues. The germline CDR1 and CDR2 sequences are SGDLS and YYNGEE. CDR3 loop: CASSASWTGGTEAFF. Written as DNA, the CDR3 is TGTGCCAGCAGCGCCAGTTGGACGGGGGGCACTGAAGCTTTCTTT.

The chain recombines TRBV27 with TRBJ2-1; a possible D gene is TRBD2 (5 bases). The germline CDR1 and CDR2 sequences are MNHEY and SMNVEV (reference sequence). The length of the CDR3 is 14 residues. Trimming stripped 0 bases from V and 4 bases from J, with 7 bases between. The CDR3 protein is CASSLSSAYNEQFF. Written as DNA, the CDR3 is TGTGCCAGCAGTTTATCTAGCGCATACAATGAGCAGTTCTTC.

The rearrangement joins TRBV2 to TRBJ2-5, with D hard to call. Judging by the DNA end, TRBJ2-7 fits better; the J call may be wrong. The CDR3 runs to 14 residues. The germline gives CDR1 SNHLY, CDR2 FYNNEI. The CDR3 here is CASSERQRLHEQYF. The CDR3 DNA follows: TGTGCCAGCAGTGAAAGACAAAGGCTTCACGAGCAGTACTTC.

The CDR3 here is CASRFLGLSGLAGELFF. CDR3 in DNA: TGTGCCAGCAGATTCCTTGGGTTGTCGGGGTTGGCCGGGGAGCTGTTTTTT. The V gene is TRBV28, the J gene TRBJ2-2; the D gene is possibly TRBD2 (5 bases). This CDR3 contains 17 residues. V dropped 6 bases and J dropped 6 bases, with 23 bases sitting between them. The germline V gene encodes CDR1 MDHEN and CDR2 SYDVKM.

This rearrangement joins TRBV9 to TRBJ1-2; 7 nucleotides align to TRBD1. J was trimmed by 3 bases and V by 6 bases; bases with no gene match: 5. The CDR3 is made up of 13 amino acids. The V gene's germline CDR1 is SGDLS and CDR2 YYNGEE. The CDR3 bases are TGTGCCAGCACCAAGACAGGGCACTATGGCTACACCTTC. Protein product: CASTKTGHYGYTF.

The chain employs TRBV28 and TRBJ2-7; TRBD2 matches 12 bases. CDR1 and CDR2 (germline): MDHEN, SYDVKM. With 8 bases clipped from V and 0 bases from J, the junction kept 8 bases outside the gene matches. The CDR3 extends over 16 amino acids. In DNA form, the CDR3 reads TGTGCCAGCGAACTTTCGGGACTAGCGGGCTCCTACGAGCAGTACTTC. Translation gives CASELSGLAGSYEQYF.

About this clone: The junction and the germline gene differ at one end; a read error may be behind it. The chain uses TRBV7-9 and TRBJ2-2; 8 bases are shared with TRBD1. The CDR3 extends over 17 amino acids. Germline V CDR1 and CDR2: SEHNR, FQNEAQ (reference sequence). This CDR3 is CASSTRPGQVNAGELFF. The CDR3 coding sequence is TGTGCCAGCAGCACCCGACCGGGACAGGTGAACGCCGGGGAGCTGTTTTTT.

In this sample, this clone turned up once. Other DNA sequences in the sample encode the same CDR3. The J gene is TRBJ2-5, the V gene TRBV5-1, with no clear D. The CDR3 extends over 11 amino acids. Germline V gene lookup returns CDR1 SGHRS and CDR2 YFSETQ. Trimming shortened V by 5 bases and J by 2 bases, and 4 bases separated the two germline ends. The CDR3 region has the DNA TGCGCCAGCAGTTTGCAAGAGACCCAGTACTTC. Residues: CASSLQETQYF.

V is TRBV6-5 and J is TRBJ1-3; possible D gene TRBD1, 5 bases. Germline CDR1 reads MNHEY; CDR2 reads SVGAGI. CDR3 length equals 15 residues. Trimming removed 6 bases at V and 0 bases at J, with 12 bases between. This CDR3 reads CASSRGHSSGNTIYF. DNA of the CDR3: TGTGCCAGCAGCCGAGGACATAGCTCTGGAAACACCATATATTTT.

The rearrangement uses TRBV9 and TRBJ2-7; 9 bases agree with TRBD2. CDR3 length: 18 amino acids. J was trimmed by 0 bases and V by 4 bases; bases with no gene match: 14. Germline CDR1 is SGDLS and CDR2 is YYNGEE. CDR3 region: CASSPGPSGVGYSYEQYF. DNA of the CDR3: TGTGCCAGCAGCCCAGGGCCTAGCGGGGTAGGGTACTCCTACGAGCAGTACTTC.

J is TRBJ1-6 and V is TRBV5-4; D is unresolved. From germline, CDR1 is SGHNT and CDR2 YYREEE (reference sequence). The V gene lost 4 bases and the J gene lost 8 bases, with 16 bases spanning the gap. The CDR3 covers 15 residues. The CDR3 DNA sequence: TGTGCCAGCAGCCTAGACAACGGTGGGGATTCACCCCTCCACTTT. This codes for CASSLDNGGDSPLHF. Filled out from reference TRBV5-4 and TRBJ1-6, the complete variable domain reads ETGVTQSPTHLIKTRGQQVTLRCSSQSGHNTVSWYQQALGQGPQFIFQYYREEENGRGNFPPRFSGLQFPNYSSELNVNALELDDSALYLCASSLDNGGDSPLHFGNGTRLTVT.

The rearrangement joins TRBV4-2 to TRBJ2-3; no clear D. Deletions cut 4 bases from V and 1 base from J, with 3 bases between. The CDR3 is made up of 12 amino acids. Germline loops: CDR1 LGHNA, CDR2 YNFKEQ. The CDR3 DNA reads as TGTGCCAGCAGCCCACGCACAGATACGCAGTATTTT. Its translation is CASSPRTDTQYF.

The chain carries TRBV19 and TRBJ2-1; weak D call: TRBD2 (6 bases). This CDR3 has 15 amino acids. The germline V gene encodes CDR1 LNHDA and CDR2 SQIVND (reference sequence). V dropped 7 bases and J dropped 0 bases, with 13 bases sitting between them. CDR3 sequence reads: CASKIQGGSYNEQFF. The CDR3 DNA sequence: TGTGCCAGTAAAATCCAGGGAGGCTCCTACAATGAGCAGTTCTTC. The full variable domain, completed using reference TRBV19 and TRBJ2-1, is DGGITQSPKYLFRKEGQNVTLSCEQNLNHDAMYWYRQDPGQGLRLIYYSQIVNDFQKGDIAEGYSVSREKKESFPLTVTSAQKNPTAFYLCASKIQGGSYNEQFFGPGTRLTVL.

The chain has TRBV7-8 and TRBJ1-5, with 8 bases aligning to TRBD1. The CDR3 is 16 residues long. J lost 3 bases, V lost 6 bases, and 10 bases had no gene match. Germline CDR1 reads SGHVS; CDR2 reads FQNEAQ. CDR3 coding DNA: TGTGCCAGCAGTCGAACGGGACAGGAAACCAATCAGCCCCAGCATTTT. Its protein product is CASSRTGQETNQPQHF.

The V and J genes are TRBV30 and TRBJ2-1; 8 bases align to TRBD1. Germline V gene data show CDR1 as GTSNPN and CDR2 as SVGIG (reference sequence). This CDR3 comprises 12 residues. The V segment lost 3 bases and the J segment 10 bases; nucleotides outside the gene matches: 5. The CDR3 loop reads CAWSLQGAEQFF. The CDR3 DNA reads as TGTGCCTGGAGCCTTCAGGGGGCGGAGCAGTTCTTC.

This sequence joins TRBV11-2 and TRBJ2-1; 9 bases fit TRBD1. The trim removed 5 bases at V and 3 bases at J, leaving 11 bases unmatched. The germline CDR1 and CDR2 sequences are SGHAT and FQNNGV. CDR3 length equals 17 residues. CDR3 amino acids: CASSTYRGQGFYNEQFF. DNA of the CDR3: TGTGCCAGCAGCACGTACCGTGGACAGGGGTTCTACAATGAGCAGTTCTTC.

V usage is TRBV20-1 and J usage is TRBJ2-7, with D unclear. Germline CDR1 reads DFQATT; CDR2 reads SNEGSKA (reference sequence). V was cut by 3 bases and J by 6 bases, with 9 bases left in between. This CDR3 is built from 11 residues. In DNA, the CDR3 is TGCAGTGCTAGCGCCATGCGCGAGCAGTACTTC. It translates to CSASAMREQYF.

In the case of this clone: The same CDR3 arises from other DNA sequences in this sample as well. The chain has TRBV6-5 and TRBJ1-4; D is unclear. With 0 bases removed from V and 1 base from J, the gap between germline ends came to 3 bases. CDR3 length: 14 amino acids. The germline CDR1 and CDR2 sequences are MNHEY and SVGAGI. CDR3 residues: CASSYSGTNEKLFF. In DNA, the CDR3 is TGTGCCAGCAGTTACTCTGGAACTAATGAAAAACTGTTTTTT.

The J gene is TRBJ1-2, the V gene TRBV28; D unresolved. Trimming took off 3 bases at V and 3 bases at J, with 17 bases between the two ends. The CDR3 covers 16 residues. Germline CDR1 and CDR2: MDHEN and SYDVKM. The CDR3 bases are TGTGCCAGCAGTTTCTTGGACGCCCGCCAGGACTATGGCTACACCTTC. This translates into CASSFLDARQDYGYTF.

V gene TRBV27 combines with J gene TRBJ1-4; TRBD1 is a possible D gene (5 bases). With 0 bases removed from V and 4 bases from J, the gap between germline ends came to 12 bases. From germline, CDR1 is MNHEY and CDR2 SMNVEV (reference sequence). The CDR3 runs to 16 residues. In DNA, the CDR3 is TGTGCCAGCAGTTTATCAGTGACAGCGAGTAATGAAAAACTGTTTTTT. Protein: CASSLSVTASNEKLFF.

The chain has TRBV5-1 and TRBJ2-1; TRBD2 matches at 10 bases. Germline V gives CDR1 SGHRS, CDR2 YFSETQ. The CDR3 is 16 amino acids. V lost 2 bases to trimming and J lost 8 bases; unmatched junction nucleotides: 10. Here the CDR3 DNA reads TGCGCCAGCAGCTTCCCAACTAGCGGGAAAGTTTATGAGCAGTTCTTC. It is translated as CASSFPTSGKVYEQFF.

The chain is built from TRBV2 and TRBJ1-5, with TRBD1 matching 7 bases. The germline gives CDR1 SNHLY, CDR2 FYNNEI. V was clipped by 5 bases and J by 5 bases; unmatched bases: 9. This CDR3 contains 15 residues. CDR3 region: CASSRPGQVDQPQHF. As DNA, the CDR3 is TGTGCCAGCAGTAGACCTGGACAGGTGGATCAGCCCCAGCATTTT.

The chain links TRBV10-2 to TRBJ2-7; D is undetermined. Germline V gives CDR1 WSHSY, CDR2 SAAADI. The CDR3 totals 15 residues. Trimming took off 0 bases at V and 0 bases at J, with 9 bases between the two ends. Here the CDR3 reads CASSESTRSSYEQYF. The CDR3 coding sequence is TGCGCCAGCAGTGAGTCGACTCGGAGCTCCTACGAGCAGTACTTC.

The chain couples TRBV6-6 to TRBJ2-6; 7 nucleotides match TRBD2. The CDR3 runs 16 residues. The germline CDR1 and CDR2 sequences are MNHNY and SVGAGI (reference sequence). With V trimmed by 6 bases and J by 0 bases, 5 bases remained unmatched. CDR3 amino acids: CASRAGGGSGANVLTF. The CDR3 nucleotides read TGTGCCAGCAGGGCTGGCGGGGGCTCTGGGGCCAACGTCCTGACTTTC.

The chain links TRBV29-1 to TRBJ2-1; 8 positions match TRBD2. The CDR3 is 14 residues long. Trimming at V came to 4 bases and at J to 8 bases, leaving 10 bases not matched to a gene. Germline assignment: CDR1 SQVTM and CDR2 ANQGSEA. For the CDR3, the DNA is TGCAGCGTTGTTATGGGACTAGTGGCGTATGAGCAGTTCTTC. Its protein product is CSVVMGLVAYEQFF.

This chain uses TRBV5-1 with TRBJ1-1, with D unclear. The CDR3 covers 14 residues. V lost 0 bases, J lost 0 bases, and 6 bases lay in between. Germline CDR1 and CDR2: SGHRS and YFSETQ. CDR3 DNA: TGCGCCAGCAGCTTGGACCTAATGAACACTGAAGCTTTCTTT. Protein: CASSLDLMNTEAFF.

The chain recombines TRBV2 with TRBJ1-5; tentative D call: TRBD1 (6 bases). The CDR3 extends over 15 amino acids. The germline V and J ends were trimmed by 5 bases and 3 bases, with 14 bases remaining between them. Germline assignment: CDR1 SNHLY and CDR2 FYNNEI. CDR3 region: CASSPTRQVNQPQHF. The CDR3 DNA sequence: TGTGCCAGCAGTCCCACTCGACAGGTCAATCAGCCCCAGCATTTT.

This clone appeared a few times. This chain connects TRBV6-1 to TRBJ1-5; the D is unclear. The V and J ends lost 5 bases and 5 bases respectively, with 7 bases between them. Germline lookup yields CDR1 MNHNS and CDR2 SASEGT. CDR3 length: 12 amino acids. The CDR3 DNA follows: TGTGCCAGCAGTTCAAGGGATCAGCCCCAGCATTTT. Translating gives CASSSRDQPQHF.